This TCR beta chain is from a study of T cells after yellow fever vaccination. Study summary: Preparation of fractions with low cell numbers was performed using SMART-Seq v4 Ultra Low Input. Study results and limitations: Contaminants from the bulk population, in the form of abundant clonotypes, could be found in FACS-sorted repertoires. The secondary response showed a weaker magnitude and a faster peak, day 5 versus 15.

As concerns this clonotype: Its target is not known.

5'RACE template switching produced TCR cDNA carrying a universal primer site and UMIs. TCRdb re-called the 5' RACE reads through MiXCR, storing one row per CDR3 protein. The data show some 400,000 distinct CDR3 sequences, 18% seen once. In germline, CDR1 is ENHRY, CDR2 SYGVKD. V lost 3 bases, J lost 6 bases, and 5 bases stayed unmatched. CDR3 size: 15 residues. The J gene is TRBJ2-2, the V gene TRBV10-3; 9 nucleotides line up with TRBD1. This TCR was sampled from a man aged 18 to 30 who received the YFV17D yellow fever vaccine. Sequencing used PBMCs, obtained before the yellow fever booster vaccination. For the CDR3, the DNA is TGTGCCATCAGTGAAGGGACAGGGTTCGCCGGGGAGCTGTTTTTT. Protein: CAISEGTGFAGELFF.